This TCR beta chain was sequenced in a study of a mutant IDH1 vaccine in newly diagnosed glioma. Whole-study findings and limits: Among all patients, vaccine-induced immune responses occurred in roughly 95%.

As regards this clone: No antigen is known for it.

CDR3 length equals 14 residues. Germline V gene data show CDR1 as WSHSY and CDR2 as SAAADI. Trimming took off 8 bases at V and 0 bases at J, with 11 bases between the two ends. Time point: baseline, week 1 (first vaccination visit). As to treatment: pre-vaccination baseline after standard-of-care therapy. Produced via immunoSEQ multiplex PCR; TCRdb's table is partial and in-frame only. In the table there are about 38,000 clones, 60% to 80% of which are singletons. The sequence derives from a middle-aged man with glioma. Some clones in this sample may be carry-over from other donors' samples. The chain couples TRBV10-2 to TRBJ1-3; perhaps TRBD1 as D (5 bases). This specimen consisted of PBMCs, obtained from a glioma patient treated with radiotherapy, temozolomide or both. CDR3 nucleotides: TGCGCCAGCGGCGACAGCCTCTCTGGAAACACCATATATTTT. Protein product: CASGDSLSGNTIYF.